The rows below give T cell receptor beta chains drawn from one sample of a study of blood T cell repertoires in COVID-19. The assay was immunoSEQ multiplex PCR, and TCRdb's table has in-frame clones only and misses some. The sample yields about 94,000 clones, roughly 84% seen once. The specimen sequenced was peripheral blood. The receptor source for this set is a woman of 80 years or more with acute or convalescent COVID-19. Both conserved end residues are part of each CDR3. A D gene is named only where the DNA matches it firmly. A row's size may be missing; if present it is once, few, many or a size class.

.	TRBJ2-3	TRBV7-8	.	TGTGCCAGCAGCTTAGTGGAACAGGGCACAGATACGCAGTATTTT	CASSLVEQGTDTQYF
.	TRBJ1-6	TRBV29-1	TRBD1	TGCAGCGTACGGGACAGCCAGAATTCACCCCTCCACTTT	CSVRDSQNSPLHF
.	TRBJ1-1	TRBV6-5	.	TGTGCCAGCAGCCGGGCGGGGGGAAGGGCCACTGAAGCTTTCTTT	CASSRAGGRATEAFF
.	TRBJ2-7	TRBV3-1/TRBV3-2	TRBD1	TGTGCCAGCAGCCCTGGCAGGGGGTACTACGAGCAGTACTTC	CASSPGRGYYEQYF
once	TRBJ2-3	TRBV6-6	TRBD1	TGTGCCAGCAGTTACTCGACAGGGGGACAGGCAGATACGCAGTATTTT	CASSYSTGGQADTQYF
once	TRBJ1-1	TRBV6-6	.	TGTGCCAGCACCTATATCTCAGGGGCTGAAGCTTTCTTT	CASTYISGAEAFF
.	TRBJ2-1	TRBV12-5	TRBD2	TGTGCTAGTGGCCGAGGGGGACTAGCGGGTTATGAGCAGTTCTTC	CASGRGGLAGYEQFF
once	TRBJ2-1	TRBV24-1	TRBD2	TGTGCCACCAGTGATCGGACTAGCGGGAACAATGAGCAGTTCTTC	CATSDRTSGNNEQFF
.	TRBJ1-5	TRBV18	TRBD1	TGTGCCAGCTCACCTTTCCGGGACAGGGGTAATCAGCCCCAGCATTTT	CASSPFRDRGNQPQHF
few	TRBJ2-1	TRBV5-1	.	TGCGCCAGCAGCTTGGGCGACATTTTCTCCTACAATGAGCAGTTCTTC	CASSLGDIFSYNEQFF
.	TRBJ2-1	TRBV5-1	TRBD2	TGCGCCAGCACCCCAAATCGACTAGCGGGGTCCCATGAGCAGTTCTTC	CASTPNRLAGSHEQFF
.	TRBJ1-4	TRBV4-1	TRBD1	TGCGCCAGCAGCCAAACAAAACCAGGGGGGACAGGGATCGGAAAACTGTTTTTT	CASSQTKPGGTGIGKLFF
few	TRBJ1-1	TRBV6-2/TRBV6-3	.	TGTGCCAGCAGCATCAAACAGAACACTGAAGCTTTCTTT	CASSIKQNTEAFF
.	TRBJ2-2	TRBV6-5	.	TGTGCCAGCACCGAGAGGGGGTTAGGCACCGGGGAGCTGTTTTTT	CASTERGLGTGELFF
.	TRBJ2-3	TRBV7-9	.	TGTGCCAGCAGCCTATTAGCAGATACGCAGTATTTT	CASSLLADTQYF
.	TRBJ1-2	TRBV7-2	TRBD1	TGTGCCAGCAGCTCCCGGACAGGGGAAGTAATAATCTATGGCTACACCTTC	CASSSRTGEVIIYGYTF
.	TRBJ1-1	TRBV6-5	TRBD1	TGTGCCAGCAGGACAGGGTTGAACACTGAAGCTTTCTTT	CASRTGLNTEAFF
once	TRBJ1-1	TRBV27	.	TGTGCCAGCAGTTTGGGCACGGACACTGAAGCTTTCTTT	CASSLGTDTEAFF
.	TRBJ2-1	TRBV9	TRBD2	TGTGCCAGCAGCGTAGGGGAGCGGGGGGCTGAGCAGTTCTTC	CASSVGERGAEQFF
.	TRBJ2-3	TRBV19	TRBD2	TGTGCCAGTGTTAGCGGGAGAGTAGGAGATACGCAGTATTTT	CASVSGRVGDTQYF
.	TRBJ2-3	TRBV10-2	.	TGCGCCAGTCGGGGTGGGGACAAAGTTAGCACAGATACGCAGTATTTT	CASRGGDKVSTDTQYF
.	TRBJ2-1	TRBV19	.	TGTGCCACGGGAACAGACGGCGGAGAATACAATGAGCAGTTCTTC	CATGTDGGEYNEQFF
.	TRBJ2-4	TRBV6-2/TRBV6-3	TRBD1	TGTGCCAGCAGTTACGGGACAGTGGTTGCCAAAAACATTCAGTACTTC	CASSYGTVVAKNIQYF
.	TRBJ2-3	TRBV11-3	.	TGTGCCAGCAGCTTAGCGGCGGGGAGAGGGACAGATACGCAGTATTTT	CASSLAAGRGTDTQYF
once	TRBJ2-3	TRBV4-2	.	TGTGCCAGCAGCCAAGATGGGCGGGCCGGCACAGATACGCAGTATTTT	CASSQDGRAGTDTQYF
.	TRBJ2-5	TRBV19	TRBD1	TGTGCCAGTAGGGGACAGGGTAATTTGGAGACCCAGTACTTC	CASRGQGNLETQYF
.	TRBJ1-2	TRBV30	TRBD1	TGTGCCTGGAGTGTAAACAGGGGTAATGGCTACACCTTC	CAWSVNRGNGYTF
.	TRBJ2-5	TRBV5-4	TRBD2	TGTGCCAGCAGCTTGTCTAGCGGAAAAGAGACCCAGTACTTC	CASSLSSGKETQYF
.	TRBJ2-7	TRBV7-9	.	TGTGCCAGCAGACATCACGGGGGAAACTCCTACGAGCAGTACTTC	CASRHHGGNSYEQYF
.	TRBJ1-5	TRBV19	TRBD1	TGTGCCAGTAGCGTGATTAACCGGGACAGTAGCAATCAGCCCCAGCATTTT	CASSVINRDSSNQPQHF
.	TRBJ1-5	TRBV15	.	TGTGCCACCAGCAGAGCTAGGGGCGGGGATCAGCCCCAGCATTTT	CATSRARGGDQPQHF
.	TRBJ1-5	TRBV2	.	TGTGCCAGCAGTGAAGGGACATCCTCAAATCAGCCCCAGCATTTT	CASSEGTSSNQPQHF
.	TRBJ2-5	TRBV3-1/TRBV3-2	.	TGTGCCAGCAGCCAAGATAGGGGCCCGCGTGAGACCCAGTACTTC	CASSQDRGPRETQYF
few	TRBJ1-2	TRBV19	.	TGTGCCAGTACCCTCGGGCAGGGAGGCGGCTACACCTTC	CASTLGQGGGYTF
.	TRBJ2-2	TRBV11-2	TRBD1	TGTGCCAGCAGCGTTACAGGGGCGAACACCGGGGAGCTGTTTTTT	CASSVTGANTGELFF
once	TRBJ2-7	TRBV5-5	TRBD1	TGTGCCAGCAGCTTGGTGTGGGGGACAGGGCTACTATCCTCCTACGAGCAGTACTTC	CASSLVWGTGLLSSYEQYF
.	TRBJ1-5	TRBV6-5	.	TGTGCCAGCTCAGGCAGGGGACCTAGCAATCAGCCCCAGCATTTT	CASSGRGPSNQPQHF
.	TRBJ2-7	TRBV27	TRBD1	TGTGCCAGCAAGGGACAGGGGTTCAACGAGCAGTACTTC	CASKGQGFNEQYF
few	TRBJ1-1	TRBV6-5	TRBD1	TGTGCCAGCAGGAAGGACAGGAGGGACACTGAAGCTTTCTTT	CASRKDRRDTEAFF